This TCR beta chain was retrieved from a study of shared clonotypes between healthy human individuals. Study findings and constraints: Naive subsets tended to show greater estimated richness than memory subsets.

Naivety among CD8 cells was defined by CD45RO negativity and positive CCR7 selection, thereby excluding terminally differentiated effector memory CD45RA+ cells. V dropped 3 bases and J dropped 4 bases, with 3 bases sitting between them. The CDR3 spans 12 residues. CDR1 and CDR2 from the germline V gene are SNHLY and FYNNEI. Using immunoSEQ multiplex PCR, the repertoire was profiled, and TCRdb retains in-frame clones only, with some absent. The sample has about 870,000 clones; 80% to 95% are singletons. Note on this clone: Its antigen is unknown.

The V gene is TRBV2, the J gene TRBJ2-2; no clear D. The TCR was taken from a man under 40 in good health. Sequencing was carried out using naive CD8+ T cells sorted from blood. DNA for the CDR3: TGTGCCAGCAGTGACCGCACCGGGGAGCTGTTTTTT. It yields the protein CASSDRTGELFF.